A single sample gave rise to the 18 T cell receptor beta chains below, sequenced in a study of blood T cells in healthy people across ages (dated by TCRdb to the mid-2010s). The library was obtained by 5' RACE. Sequencing instrument: Illumina HiSeq 2500. A second roughly 6 to 11 cycle PCR used a sample-barcoded 5' primer and a J-beta primer mix. TCRdb reran the public reads through fastp at Q25 and MiXCR, keeping productive beta chains. Entries that share a CDR3 protein sequence are merged under the most common genes and DNA. The sample table lists hundreds of thousands of distinct CDR3 sequences, around three fifths of them with a count of one. The ten largest account for around 37% of the sample. Sequenced input: blood. The receptors shown here come from a man aged 60 to 75 in good health.

This chain joins TRBV6-4 and TRBJ2-2; D is unresolved. The CDR3 extends over 13 amino acids. Per germline, CDR1 MRHNA and CDR2 SNTAGT. V gave up 0 bases and J gave up 5 bases, with 4 bases separating them. The CDR3, as DNA: TGTGCCAGCAGTGACTCGCCAACCGGGGAGCTGTTTTTT. Its translation is CASSDSPTGELFF.

In regard to this clonotype: In this CDR3 the conserved last residue, phenylalanine or tryptophan, is missing, so a read error is likely. The chain combines TRBV12-3 or TRBV12-4 with TRBJ2-1; D unclear. The length of the CDR3 is 11 residues. The CDR3 reads CAVAVYNEQFL. The CDR3 DNA follows: TGTGCAGTAGCAGTCTACAATGAGCAGTTCCTC.

This clonotype has more than one count but fewer than ten. CDR3 in DNA: TGTGCCAGCAGCTCGGGACAGGTCTACGAGCAGTACTTC. It is translated as CASSSGQVYEQYF. V usage is TRBV7-2 and J usage is TRBJ2-7, with 8 bases identical to TRBD1. Germline V gene lookup returns CDR1 SGHTA and CDR2 FQGNSA. The CDR3 is made up of 13 amino acids. V shed 4 bases, J shed 3 bases, and the junction held 2 bases outside the gene matches.

The V call is TRBV5-6, the J call TRBJ2-7; D might be TRBD1 (8 bases). The CDR3 consists of 15 residues. The V and J ends lost 2 bases and 7 bases respectively, with 19 bases between them. From germline, CDR1 is SGHDT and CDR2 YYEEEE. The CDR3 nucleotides read TGTGCCAGCAGCTTACAGGGGGGGACCTACAATGAGCAGTACTTC. Its protein is CASSLQGGTYNEQYF.

Notes on this clonotype: The junction departs from germline at one end; a sequencing error may be responsible. The J gene is TRBJ2-3, the V gene TRBV12-3 or TRBV12-4, with 7 bases aligning to TRBD2. The CDR3 sequence is 14 residues long. Here the CDR3 reads CAGSLGGNGDTQYF. In DNA form, the CDR3 reads TGTGCCGGCAGCCTGGGAGGGAATGGAGATACGCAGTATTTT.

The sample holds a few counts of this clonotype. The rearrangement joins TRBV12-3 or TRBV12-4 to TRBJ1-5, with D perhaps TRBD1 (5 bases). V was shortened by 9 bases and J by 7 bases, with 10 bases between the two germline ends. This CDR3 spans 11 amino acids. The CDR3 reads CASAGGQPQHF. CDR3 DNA: TGTGCCAGTGCGGGGGGGCAGCCCCAGCATTTT.

This chain joins TRBV3-1 and TRBJ2-1, with D maybe TRBD2 (6 bases). V was clipped by 4 bases and J by 7 bases, with 11 bases between them. CDR1 is LGHDT and CDR2 is YNNKEL in the germline V gene (reference sequence). The CDR3 covers 13 residues. CDR3 nucleotide sequence: TGTGCCAGCAGCCCAGGCGCGGGGAATGAGCAGTTCTTC. Its translation: CASSPGAGNEQFF.

This clonotype was seen a handful of times. The V and J genes are TRBV29-1 and TRBJ2-5, with 12 bases that match TRBD2. V trimming: 7 bases; J trimming: 0 bases; junction bases outside the gene matches: 3. The CDR3 length is 14 residues. Germline V gene sequence: CDR1 SQVTM, CDR2 ANQGSEA. The CDR3 DNA reads TGCAGCGGTCGACTAGCGGGGGACCAAGAGACCCAGTACTTC. Translation: CSGRLAGDQETQYF.

CDR3 DNA sequence: TGTACCAGCAGCCGGTGGGACAGCTCTAATGAAAAACTGTTTTTT. Translation: CTSSRWDSSNEKLFF. The chain carries TRBV7-2 and TRBJ1-4; 7 bases match TRBD1. CDR3 length: 15 amino acids. Trimming removed 5 bases from V and 3 bases from J; junction bases left unmatched: 6. Germline V gene lookup returns CDR1 SGHTA and CDR2 FQGNSA.

This clonotype was seen a single time. The rearrangement joins TRBV20-1 to TRBJ2-3; TRBD2 agrees at 8 bases. The CDR3 runs to 14 residues. Trimming removed 5 bases from V and 4 bases from J; junction bases left unmatched: 8. Germline V gives CDR1 DFQATT, CDR2 SNEGSKA (reference sequence). The CDR3 loop reads CSASRGGGADTQYF. In DNA, the CDR3 is TGCAGTGCTTCACGGGGGGGCGGGGCAGATACGCAGTATTTT.

This clonotype was counted only a few times. The rearrangement links TRBV3-1 to TRBJ2-5; perhaps TRBD2 as D (6 bases). The germline V and J ends were trimmed by 2 bases and 5 bases, with 15 bases remaining between them. CDR1 and CDR2 (germline): LGHDT, YNNKEL (reference sequence). There are 15 residues in the CDR3. CDR3 in DNA: TGTGCCAGCAGCCAATCACCGGGGGTTCAGGAGACCCAGTACTTC. Translation gives CASSQSPGVQETQYF.

The V call is TRBV12-5, the J call TRBJ2-1; 7 bases are a match to TRBD1. The CDR3 runs to 13 residues. CDR1 and CDR2 from the germline V gene are LGHNT and FRNRAP. V shed 3 bases and J 7 bases; nucleotides not matched to a gene: 3. In DNA form, the CDR3 reads TGTGCTAGTGGTTTAGGGGGCTATAATGAGCAGTTCTTC. It specifies CASGLGGYNEQFF.

This clonotype appeared a single time. CDR3 residues: CASSLGTGRIPNYGYTF. The CDR3 DNA reads TGTGCCAGCAGCTTAGGCACAGGGAGAATTCCTAACTATGGCTACACCTTC. The chain combines TRBV7-9 with TRBJ1-2, with D tentatively TRBD1 (6 bases). Trimming left V 1 base short and J 0 bases short, with 15 bases between. The CDR3 consists of 17 residues. Per the germline V gene, CDR1 is SEHNR and CDR2 is FQNEAQ (reference sequence).

In this sample, this clonotype turned up many times. The CDR3 loop reads CASSFPAGGSTDTQYF. CDR3 nucleotide sequence: TGTGCCAGCAGTTTCCCGGCAGGGGGTAGCACAGATACGCAGTATTTT. V usage is TRBV12-3 or TRBV12-4 and J usage is TRBJ2-3; 7 positions agree with TRBD1. V gave up 3 bases and J gave up 0 bases; unmatched junction bases: 6. The CDR3 spans 16 residues.

This clonotype showed up just a few times. The V and J genes are TRBV7-8 and TRBJ2-4, with D uncertain. V lost 1 base and J lost 1, with 17 bases in between. Per germline, CDR1 SGHVS and CDR2 FQNEAQ. CDR3 length: 18 amino acids. This CDR3 reads CASSLDVAPTWAKNIQYF. The CDR3 DNA reads TGTGCCAGCAGCTTAGATGTGGCCCCCACGTGGGCCAAAAACATTCAGTACTTC.

With respect to this clonotype: One junction end does not reproduce the germline sequence, and a read error may be involved. The chain carries TRBV29-1 and TRBJ1-2; the match to TRBD1 covers 8 bases. The CDR3 contains 13 residues. The germline V gene has CDR1 SQVTM and CDR2 ANQGSEA. CDR3 amino acids: CSGGQGGNFGYTF. CDR3 DNA: TGCAGCGGTGGACAGGGAGGAAACTTTGGCTACACCTTC. Full variable domain (remainder filled in from reference TRBV29-1 and TRBJ1-2): SAVISQKPSRDICQRGTSLTIQCQVDSQVTMMFWYRQQPGQSLTLIATANQGSEATYESGFVIDKFPISRPNLTFSTLTVSNMSPEDSSIYLCSGGQGGNFGYTFGSGTRLTVV.

The chain uses TRBV29-1 and TRBJ1-1; tentative D call: TRBD1 (6 bases). V was pared by 0 bases and J by 1 base, with 9 bases between. The CDR3 is 14 residues long. Germline V gives CDR1 SQVTM, CDR2 ANQGSEA. CDR3 loop: CSVEDPGANTEAFF. In DNA form, the CDR3 reads TGCAGCGTTGAAGATCCAGGGGCGAACACTGAAGCTTTCTTT.

This CDR3 reads CASSESPGQIYEQYF. The CDR3 nucleotides read TGCGCCAGCAGTGAGTCCCCGGGACAGATCTACGAGCAGTACTTC. J is TRBJ2-4 and V is TRBV10-2; TRBD1 matches 7 bases. The DNA matches TRBJ2-7 better at its end, which makes the J call doubtful. The CDR3 is 15 residues long. Germline V CDR1 and CDR2: WSHSY, SAAADI.